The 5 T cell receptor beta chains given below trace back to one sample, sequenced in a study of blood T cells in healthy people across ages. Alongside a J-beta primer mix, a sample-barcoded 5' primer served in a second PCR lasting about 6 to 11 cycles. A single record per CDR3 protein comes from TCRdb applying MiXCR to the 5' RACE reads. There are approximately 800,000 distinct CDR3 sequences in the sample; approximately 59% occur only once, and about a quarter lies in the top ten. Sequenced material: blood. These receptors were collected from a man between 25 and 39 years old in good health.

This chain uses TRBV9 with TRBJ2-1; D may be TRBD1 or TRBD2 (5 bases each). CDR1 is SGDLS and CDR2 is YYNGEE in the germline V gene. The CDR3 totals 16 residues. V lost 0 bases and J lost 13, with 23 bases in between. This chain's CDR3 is CASSVDRTGDSKTQFF. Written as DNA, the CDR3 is TGTGCCAGCAGCGTAGACAGGACTGGAGACTCGAAGACCCAGTTCTTC.

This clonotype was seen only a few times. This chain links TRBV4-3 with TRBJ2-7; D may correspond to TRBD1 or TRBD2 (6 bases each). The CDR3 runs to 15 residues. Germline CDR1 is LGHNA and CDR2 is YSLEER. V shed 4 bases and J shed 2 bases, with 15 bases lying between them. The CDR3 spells CASSPLPGATYEQYF. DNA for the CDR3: TGCGCCAGCAGCCCCCTTCCGGGGGCTACCTACGAGCAGTACTTC.

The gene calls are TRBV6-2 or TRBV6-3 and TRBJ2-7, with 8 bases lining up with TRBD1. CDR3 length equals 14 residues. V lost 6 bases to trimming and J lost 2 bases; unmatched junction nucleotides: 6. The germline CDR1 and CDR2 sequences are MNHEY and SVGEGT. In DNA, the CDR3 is TGTGCCAGCAGGTCGGGACAGGTCCCCTACGAGCAGTACTTC. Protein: CASRSGQVPYEQYF.

The CDR3: CASSVENYNEQFF. The DNA for the CDR3 is TGTGCCAGCAGCGTAGAAAACTACAATGAGCAGTTCTTC. The V and J genes are TRBV9 and TRBJ2-1; D gene unclear. CDR3 length equals 13 residues. Germline V lookup: CDR1 SGDLS, CDR2 YYNGEE. Deletions cut 0 bases from V and 3 bases from J, with 4 bases between. Based on the CDR3 plus reference TRBV9 and TRBJ2-1, the full variable domain is DSGVTQTPKHLITATGQRVTLRCSPRSGDLSVYWYQQSLDQGLQFLIQYYNGEERAKGNILERFSAQQFPDLHSELNLSSLELGDSALYFCASSVENYNEQFFGPGTRLTVL.

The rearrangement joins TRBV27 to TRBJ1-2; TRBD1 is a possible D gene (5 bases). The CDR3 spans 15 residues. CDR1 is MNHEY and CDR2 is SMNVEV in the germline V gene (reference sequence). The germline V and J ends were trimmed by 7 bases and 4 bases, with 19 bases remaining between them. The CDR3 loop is CASNPGGTAGYGYTF. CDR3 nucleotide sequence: TGTGCCAGCAACCCGGGAGGGACGGCGGGCTATGGCTACACCTTC.